The 11 T cell receptor beta chains given below trace back to one sample, sequenced in a study of Ad26.COV2.S vaccination and SARS-CoV-2 variants. Specified treatment: roughly 18 received Ad26.COV2.S at low or high dose, single or two shots; several received placebo; per-sample allocation not given. The study sampled participants on day 63 after the first vaccine or placebo injection. The protocol was immunoSEQ multiplex PCR, while the TCRdb copy is restricted to in-frame clones and leaves out a portion. Of 350,000 to 450,000 clones listed, around nine tenths are singletons. The material sequenced was peripheral blood, taken in a trial of Ad26.COV2.S vaccine versus placebo. These receptors all stem from a person between 18 and 60 years old who received the Ad26.COV2.S COVID-19 vaccine or a placebo.

The gene calls are TRBV2 and TRBJ2-2; the D gene is possibly TRBD1 (6 bases). The V gene's germline CDR1 is SNHLY and CDR2 FYNNEI. This CDR3 spans 13 amino acids. V lost 8 bases and J 4 bases, leaving 11 bases between the germline ends. The CDR3 reads CASGQSFTGELFF. As DNA, the CDR3 is TGTGCCAGCGGACAGAGCTTCACCGGGGAGCTGTTTTTT.

The chain carries TRBV6-5 and TRBJ1-3; 7 nucleotides match TRBD1. With 2 bases clipped from V and 8 bases from J, the junction kept 9 bases outside the gene matches. CDR1 and CDR2 (germline): MNHEY, SVGAGI. This CDR3 is built from 15 residues. The CDR3 nucleotides are TGTGCCAGCAGTTACCTCGGGACAGAGGCGGACACCATATATTTT. Translation: CASSYLGTEADTIYF.

The chain couples TRBV19 to TRBJ2-7; TRBD1 or TRBD2 may be the D gene (5 bases each). V lost 5 bases and J 6 bases, leaving 14 bases between the germline ends. Per germline, CDR1 LNHDA and CDR2 SQIVND (reference sequence). The CDR3 is made up of 13 amino acids. The CDR3 reads CASSGGWGTEQYF. For the CDR3, the DNA is TGTGCCAGTAGTGGGGGTTGGGGGACCGAGCAGTACTTC.

Written as DNA, the CDR3 is TGTGCCAGCAGCTCGGGACTAGGCGCGCAAGAGACCCAGTACTTC. This codes for CASSSGLGAQETQYF. This rearrangement joins TRBV5-4 to TRBJ2-5; 8 nucleotides match TRBD2. The CDR3 is 15 amino acids. Germline V gives CDR1 SGHNT, CDR2 YYREEE (reference sequence). Germline trimming cut 3 bases from V and 2 bases from J; bases unmatched to any gene: 6.

This clone occurred once. The chain employs TRBV9 and TRBJ2-1; TRBD2 aligns across 7 bases. The junction had 11 bases not matched to a gene; V was cut back by 3 bases and J by 8 bases. Germline assignment: CDR1 SGDLS and CDR2 YYNGEE. The CDR3 contains 15 residues. DNA for the CDR3: TGTGCCAGCAGCGGGTCTGGGAGCGGGAACGATGAGCAGTTCTTC. Protein sequence: CASSGSGSGNDEQFF.

The chain links TRBV3-1 (or the pseudogene TRBV3-2) to TRBJ2-3; 8 bases align to TRBD2. The trim removed 4 bases at V and 5 bases at J, leaving 8 bases unmatched. The CDR3 consists of 15 residues. Germline CDR1 LGHDT, CDR2 YNNKEL (reference sequence). CDR3 nucleotide sequence: TGTGCCAGCAGCCGGGCGGGGGGCGTATTAGATACGCAGTATTTT. Translation: CASSRAGGVLDTQYF.

The chain couples TRBV5-4 to TRBJ1-6, with TRBD1 matching over 8 bases. Germline CDR1 and CDR2: SGHNT and YYREEE (reference sequence). J gave up 10 bases and V 4 bases, and 7 bases lay outside the gene matches. The CDR3 contains 14 residues. CDR3 coding DNA: TGTGCCAGCAGCACCCGGGACAGGTACTCACCCCTCCACTTT. Translating it yields CASSTRDRYSPLHF.

The chain is built from TRBV29-1 and TRBJ1-1; no clear D gene. Per germline, CDR1 SQVTM and CDR2 ANQGSEA. V was shortened by 4 bases and J by 1 base, with 10 bases between the two germline ends. This CDR3 region has 13 residues. In DNA, the CDR3 is TGCAGCGTTGGGGTGTCCGAGAACACTGAAGCTTTCTTT. The encoded protein is CSVGVSENTEAFF.

The chain employs TRBV10-2 and TRBJ2-7; unclear D gene. The V and J ends lost 4 bases and 0 bases respectively, with 10 bases between them. Germline V lookup: CDR1 WSHSY, CDR2 SAAADI. CDR3 length equals 14 residues. CDR3 coding DNA: TGCGCCAGCAGTGGTTATCAGAGCTCCTACGAGCAGTACTTC. This encodes CASSGYQSSYEQYF.

The chain has TRBV7-2 and TRBJ2-2; TRBD2 aligns across 13 bases. In germline, CDR1 is SGHTA, CDR2 FQGNSA. The J segment lost 8 bases and the V segment lost 5 bases, leaving 8 bases of the junction unmatched. There are 16 residues in the CDR3. The CDR3 region is CASSTRTSGSSGELFF. The DNA for the CDR3 is TGTGCCAGCAGCACTCGGACTAGCGGGAGCTCGGGGGAGCTGTTTTTT. Supplemented by reference TRBV7-2 and TRBJ2-2, the full variable domain reads GAGVSQSPSNKVTEKGKDVELRCDPISGHTALYWYRQSLGQGLEFLIYFQGNSAPDKSGLPSDRFSAERTGGSVSTLTIQRTQQEDSAVYLCASSTRTSGSSGELFFGEGSRLTVL.

This clone was seen a handful of times. The gene calls are TRBV7-2 and TRBJ2-7, with 9 bases aligning to TRBD2. The CDR3 has 14 residues. The junction had 9 bases not matched to a gene; V was cut back by 6 bases and J by 6 bases. CDR1 is SGHTA, CDR2 FQGNSA, per germline. The CDR3 sequence is CASRRGGREAEQYF. CDR3 DNA: TGTGCCAGCAGGCGCGGCGGGAGGGAGGCCGAGCAGTACTTC.